The following is a TCR beta chain sequence with its context. The sample comes from a study of blood T cell repertoires in COVID-19. As originally analysed: How many nucleated cells were present was estimated from reference gene primer amplification. Using immunoSEQ multiplex PCR, the repertoire was profiled, and TCRdb retains in-frame clones only, with some absent. V, J and clone size are those of that table, while D and trimming were read from the DNA. The sample lists fewer than 90,000 clones, around 88% seen once, with 0.47% in the top ten. Sequences were obtained from peripheral blood. The receptor comes from a man aged 60 to 75 with acute or convalescent COVID-19.

The CDR3 DNA reads TGTGCCAGCCGAGAAGGGGCGGGGGCGGTGGAGACCCAGTACTTC. Translating gives CASREGAGAVETQYF. This sequence joins TRBV27 and TRBJ2-5, with TRBD2 as a possible D gene (7 bases). The V end was cut by 8 bases, the J end by 5 bases, with 21 bases between. The germline V gene encodes CDR1 MNHEY and CDR2 SMNVEV (reference sequence). This CDR3 spans 15 amino acids.